This T cell receptor (beta chain) is drawn from a study of OX40 agonist ivuxolimab in advanced cancers. Study at large: Treatment received earlier with anti-PD-1, anti-PD-L1 or anti-CTLA-4 agents was allowed, and less than 45% had some.

From germline, CDR1 is SGHRS and CDR2 YFSETQ. With V trimmed by 7 bases and J by 4 bases, 7 bases remained unmatched. This CDR3 is 15 amino acids long. Produced via immunoSEQ multiplex PCR; TCRdb's table is partial and in-frame only. The table includes around 77,000 clones, 85% detected once. V gene TRBV5-1 combines with J gene TRBJ2-2; the match to TRBD1 covers 10 bases. The material sequenced was CD4+ or CD8+ T cells sorted from blood, taken in a trial of the OX40 agonist ivuxolimab. The TCR was taken from an adult with an advanced solid tumor such as melanoma, head and neck, liver or kidney cancer. This CDR3 is CASHRQGAVTGELFF. The DNA for the CDR3 is TGCGCCAGCCATCGACAGGGGGCGGTCACCGGGGAGCTGTTTTTT.